These T cell receptor beta chains were read from a single sample in a study of T-cell reconstitution after alpha-beta-depleted transplantation in children. TCRdb independently ran MiXCR on the PCR reads; one entry per CDR3 protein. There are hundreds of thousands of distinct CDR3 sequences in the sample; roughly 8.2% occur only once, and almost 6.5% lies in the top ten. Here the sequenced sample was PBMCs, mostly from graft donor cells, taken 180 days after TCRalphabeta/CD19-depleted stem cell transplant. The receptors were gathered from a male patient younger than 18 who had a stem cell transplant for acute lymphoblastic leukemia, so the T cells may come from the graft donor. Each CDR3 is given with its conserved first and last residue. Size tells how often a clone was seen, or its class if it is expanded.

v_gene,abundance,CDR3aa
TRBV3-1,many,CASSQDAPGDTRSYNEQFF
TRBV6-4,many,CASSSPPMRVSWYF
TRBV5-5,many,CASSSTDTSTDTQYF
TRBV24-1,many,CATSDKGPEAFF
TRBV29-1,many,CSVLQGNQPQHF
TRBV28,many,CASTGRGGHTEAFF
TRBV11-2,many,CASSLYGTTSLGGYTF
TRBV25-1,many,CASSSRINEKLFF
TRBV24-1,many,CATSDLAEQYF
TRBV9,many,CASSVNTDTQYF
TRBV6-2/TRBV6-3,many,CASSYPQGAANEKLFF
TRBV7-2,many,CASSPRSLSGAVKAADTQYF
TRBV18,many,CASSPRVATGELFF
TRBV12-3/TRBV12-4,many,CASSLELHNEQFF
TRBV5-6,many,CASSLTSGDTQYF
TRBV5-6,many,CASSLAAGVWETQYF
TRBV29-1,many,CSVRALTHQETQYF
TRBV27,many,CASSSLRDRGRGYTF
TRBV5-6,many,CASSLPGQRGGNEQFF
TRBV7-2,many,CASSLGQGATDTQYF
TRBV9,many,CASSVFPKNEQFF
TRBV6-4,many,CASSDQYNEQFF
TRBV6-7,many,CANSLYGDSYEQYF
TRBV20-1,many,CSAQTRGSNQPQHF
TRBV12-3/TRBV12-4,many,CASSFIDEQFF
TRBV20-1,many,CSASRGAYNEQFF
TRBV28,many,CASSTQGGSYEQYF
TRBV12-3/TRBV12-4,many,CASSLWGRRYQETQYF
TRBV12-3/TRBV12-4,few,CASSLLAATGELFF